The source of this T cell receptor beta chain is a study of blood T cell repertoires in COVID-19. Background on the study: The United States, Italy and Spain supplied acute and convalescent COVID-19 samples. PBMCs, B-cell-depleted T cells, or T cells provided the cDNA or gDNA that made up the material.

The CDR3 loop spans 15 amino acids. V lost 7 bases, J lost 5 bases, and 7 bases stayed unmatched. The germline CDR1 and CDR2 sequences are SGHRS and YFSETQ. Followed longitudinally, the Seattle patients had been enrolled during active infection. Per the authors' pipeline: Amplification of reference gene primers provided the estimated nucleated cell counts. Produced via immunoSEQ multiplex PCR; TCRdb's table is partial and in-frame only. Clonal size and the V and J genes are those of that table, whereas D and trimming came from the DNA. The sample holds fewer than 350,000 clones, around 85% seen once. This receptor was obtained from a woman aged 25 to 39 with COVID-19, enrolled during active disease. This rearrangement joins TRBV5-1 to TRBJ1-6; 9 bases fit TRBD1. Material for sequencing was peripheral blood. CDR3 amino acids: CASHTGGGNNSPLHF. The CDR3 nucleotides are TGCGCCAGCCATACAGGGGGCGGCAATAATTCACCCCTCCACTTT.